The 21 T cell receptor beta chains listed next were all sequenced from one sample in a study of cytomegalovirus exposure and HLA in healthy donors. The PCR was carried out with 60 Vbeta primers and 13 Jbeta primers. The data were produced by immunoSEQ multiplex PCR, yet TCRdb's version contains in-frame clones alone and is incomplete. The sample carries about 150,000 clones, around 75% recorded once. The sequenced sample consisted of PBMCs. Receptors originate from a human donor in good health.

This clone has only one observation. J is TRBJ1-1 and V is TRBV28; D gene ambiguous. Germline CDR1 and CDR2: MDHEN and SYDVKM. The germline V and J ends were trimmed by 8 bases and 4 bases, with 11 bases remaining between them. The CDR3 consists of 12 residues. This CDR3 reads CASREWGTEAFF. The CDR3 DNA follows: TGTGCCAGCCGGGAGTGGGGCACTGAAGCTTTCTTT.

The rearrangement uses TRBV6-5 and TRBJ1-5; tentatively, D is TRBD1 (6 bases). Germline CDR1 reads MNHEY; CDR2 reads SVGAGI. V lost 5 bases to trimming and J lost 4 bases, with 15 bases between them. This CDR3 region has 15 residues. This CDR3 is CASSAGTRGNQPQHF. CDR3 coding DNA: TGTGCCAGCAGTGCCGGGACACGAGGGAATCAGCCCCAGCATTTT.

This chain links TRBV5-6 with TRBJ2-3; the match to TRBD1 covers 10 bases. Unmatched junction bases numbered 8, after V lost 0 bases and J lost 4 bases. CDR1 and CDR2 (germline): SGHDT, YYEEEE. This CDR3 contains 17 residues. The chain's CDR3 is CASSLEFPDRGSDTQYF. Written as DNA, the CDR3 is TGTGCCAGCAGCTTGGAGTTCCCGGACAGGGGGTCAGATACGCAGTATTTT.

The V gene is TRBV7-9, the J gene TRBJ2-5, with a tentative D call TRBD2 (6 bases). The CDR3 has 15 residues. V was pared by 4 bases and J by 7 bases, with 19 bases between. CDR1 SEHNR and CDR2 FQNEAQ come from the germline V gene (reference sequence). The DNA for the CDR3 is TGTGCCAGCAGCTCGAGACTAGGCGGGACCGGGACCCAGTACTTC. It codes for CASSSRLGGTGTQYF.

The chain employs TRBV7-9 and TRBJ2-1, with a possible D match to TRBD2 (6 bases). Germline CDR1 SEHNR, CDR2 FQNEAQ (reference sequence). The CDR3 spans 13 residues. Trimming shortened V by 2 bases and J by 10 bases, and 12 bases separated the two germline ends. Here the CDR3 DNA reads TGTGCCAGCAGCTTACAGGGACTCGGGGAGCAGTTCTTC. Translating gives CASSLQGLGEQFF.

V and J are TRBV2 and TRBJ1-6; no clear D gene. Germline V lookup: CDR1 SNHLY, CDR2 FYNNEI. V lost 4 bases and J 7 bases, leaving 11 bases between the germline ends. CDR3 size: 14 residues. CDR3 sequence reads: CASSVELSNSPLHF. CDR3 DNA: TGTGCCAGCAGTGTTGAGCTTTCAAATTCACCCCTCCACTTT.

The V and J genes are TRBV5-1 and TRBJ1-6; the match to TRBD1 covers 7 bases. CDR3 length: 16 amino acids. Losses at the gene ends were 1 base for V and 4 bases for J; bases not matched to a gene: 5. Per germline, CDR1 SGHRS and CDR2 YFSETQ. The DNA of the CDR3 is TGCGCCAGCAGCTTGACAGGGGAGATTTATAATTCACCCCTCCACTTT. Residues: CASSLTGEIYNSPLHF.

This chain connects TRBV18 to TRBJ2-1, with 12 bases identical to TRBD2. CDR3 length equals 18 residues. V lost 2 bases and J lost 15; bases outside the gene matches: 20. CDR1 KGHSH and CDR2 LQKENI come from the germline V gene. The CDR3 nucleotides are TGTGCCAGCTCACCAACTGTTAGGACAGCGCCTAGCGGGAGGGGTTGGTTCTTC. Translation gives CASSPTVRTAPSGRGWFF.

V and J are TRBV2 and TRBJ1-5, with 7 bases that match TRBD1. Trimming at V came to 7 bases and at J to 4 bases, leaving 10 bases not matched to a gene. Per germline, CDR1 SNHLY and CDR2 FYNNEI. The CDR3 has 15 amino acids. CDR3 DNA: TGTGCCAGCACCCGAGAGGCAGGGGGGAATCAGCCCCAGCATTTT. Its translation is CASTREAGGNQPQHF. The full variable domain, in which reference TRBV2 and TRBJ1-5 provide the parts outside the CDR3, is EPEVTQTPSHQVTQMGQEVILRCVPISNHLYFYWYRQILGQKVEFLVSFYNNEISEKSEIFDDQFSVERPDGSNFTLKIRSTKLEDSAMYFCASTREAGGNQPQHFGDGTRLSIL.

This chain links TRBV4-3 with TRBJ2-7; D is possibly TRBD2 (6 bases). Germline V gives CDR1 LGHNA, CDR2 YSLEER. The CDR3 runs 15 residues. Trimming took off 1 base at V and 6 bases at J, with 16 bases between the two ends. The CDR3 protein is CASSQGRRLGGEQYF. The CDR3 DNA sequence: TGCGCCAGCAGCCAAGGACGCCGATTGGGAGGCGAGCAGTACTTC.

The chain has TRBV9 and TRBJ1-1; possibly TRBD1 for D (6 bases). The V gene's germline CDR1 is SGDLS and CDR2 YYNGEE. Trimming left V 3 bases short and J 0 bases short, with 18 bases between. The CDR3 loop spans 17 amino acids. CDR3 nucleotide sequence: TGTGCCAGCAGCGGACTAGGGGGGGAGGGGATGAACACTGAAGCTTTCTTT. This encodes CASSGLGGEGMNTEAFF.

The chain is built from TRBV5-1 and TRBJ2-2; TRBD2 aligns across 11 bases. Unmatched junction bases numbered 5, after V lost 2 bases and J lost 5 bases. This CDR3 is built from 16 residues. Germline CDR1 SGHRS, CDR2 YFSETQ. The CDR3 sequence is CASSLVAGGKTGELFF. DNA of the CDR3: TGCGCCAGCAGCTTAGTAGCGGGGGGGAAGACCGGGGAGCTGTTTTTT. The full variable domain, its missing parts supplied by reference TRBV5-1 and TRBJ2-2, is KAGVTQTPRYLIKTRGQQVTLSCSPISGHRSVSWYQQTPGQGLQFLFEYFSETQRNKGNFPGRFSGRQFSNSRSEMNVSTLELGDSALYLCASSLVAGGKTGELFFGEGSRLTVL.

In DNA form, the CDR3 reads TGTGCCAGCAGTGAATATATCCTAACAGACAGCACGAACACTGAAGCTTTCTTT. Amino acids: CASSEYILTDSTNTEAFF. The chain couples TRBV25-1 to TRBJ1-1, with TRBD1 as a possible D gene (5 bases). The germline V gene encodes CDR1 MGHDK and CDR2 SYGVNS. Trimming left V 0 bases short and J 1 base short, with 18 bases between. The CDR3 is 18 residues long. Using reference TRBV25-1 and TRBJ1-1 for the parts outside the CDR3, the full variable domain is EADIYQTPRYLVIGTGKKITLECSQTMGHDKMYWYQQDPGMELHLIHYSYGVNSTEKGDLSSESTVSRIRTEHFPLTLESARPSHTSQYLCASSEYILTDSTNTEAFFGQGTRLTVV.

This clone was seen more than once but under ten times. The rearrangement links TRBV28 to TRBJ1-1; possibly TRBD1 for D (6 bases). The CDR3 contains 12 residues. From germline, CDR1 is MDHEN and CDR2 SYDVKM. V was shortened by 6 bases and J by 2 bases, with 7 bases between the two germline ends. Here the CDR3 reads CASRQGNTEAFF. CDR3 bases: TGTGCCAGCAGACAGGGCAACACTGAAGCTTTCTTT.

This chain uses TRBV30 with TRBJ1-2, with a possible D match to TRBD1 (5 bases). V shed 4 bases and J shed 2 bases, with 11 bases lying between them. This CDR3 has 13 amino acids. Germline V gene data show CDR1 as GTSNPN and CDR2 as SVGIG (reference sequence). CDR3 residues: CAWTPGLNYGYTF. CDR3 DNA sequence: TGTGCCTGGACGCCGGGACTGAACTATGGCTACACCTTC.

The chain links TRBV29-1 to TRBJ1-2; D call uncertain. This CDR3 is built from 12 residues. From germline, CDR1 is SQVTM and CDR2 ANQGSEA. Trimming removed 7 bases from V and 8 bases from J, with 17 bases in between. The CDR3 DNA reads as TGCAGCGCCGACGAGGGTCTGTACGGCTACACCTTC. Its protein is CSADEGLYGYTF. Supplemented by reference TRBV29-1 and TRBJ1-2, the full variable domain reads SAVISQKPSRDICQRGTSLTIQCQVDSQVTMMFWYRQQPGQSLTLIATANQGSEATYESGFVIDKFPISRPNLTFSTLTVSNMSPEDSSIYLCSADEGLYGYTFGSGTRLTVV.

This clone was recorded a few times. The chain joins TRBV27 to TRBJ2-7, with 8 positions matching TRBD1. This CDR3 region has 14 residues. The V gene end was trimmed by 3 bases and the J gene end by 2 bases; junction bases not matched to a gene: 3. CDR1 and CDR2 from the germline V gene are MNHEY and SMNVEV (reference sequence). In nucleotides, the CDR3 is TGTGCCAGCAGTTTGGGGACAGGTCCCTACGAGCAGTACTTC. Its translation: CASSLGTGPYEQYF.

The gene calls are TRBV5-4 and TRBJ2-7, with TRBD1 matching over 9 bases. V gave up 0 bases and J gave up 5 bases; unmatched junction bases: 9. This CDR3 is built from 16 residues. The germline V gene encodes CDR1 SGHNT and CDR2 YYREEE (reference sequence). This CDR3 is CASSLDGTGILNEQYF. The CDR3, as DNA: TGTGCCAGCAGCTTGGACGGGACAGGGATTTTAAACGAGCAGTACTTC.

This clone has at least ten counts. The chain uses TRBV7-2 and TRBJ1-5; TRBD1 might be the D (5 bases). V was trimmed by 4 bases and J by 7 bases, leaving 11 bases between them. Germline loops: CDR1 SGHTA, CDR2 FQGNSA. The CDR3 extends over 13 amino acids. This chain's CDR3 is CASSYGGGQPQHF. In DNA form, the CDR3 reads TGTGCCAGCAGCTATGGGGGAGGACAGCCCCAGCATTTT.

A few counts support this clone. The chain employs TRBV7-8 and TRBJ2-4; D not resolved. Trimming removed 1 base from V and 3 bases from J, with 16 bases in between. This CDR3 is built from 17 residues. The germline V gene encodes CDR1 SGHVS and CDR2 FQNEAQ. CDR3 in DNA: TGTGCCAGCAGCTTAGTACCTAGTACCCCCGGCAAAAACATTCAGTACTTC. Translated: CASSLVPSTPGKNIQYF.

The V and J genes are TRBV6-4 and TRBJ2-1; perhaps TRBD2 as D (6 bases). The CDR3 is 15 residues long. With 0 bases removed from V and 0 bases from J, the gap between germline ends came to 6 bases. CDR1 is MRHNA and CDR2 is SNTAGT in the germline V gene. CDR3 region: CASSDSSGSYNEQFF. CDR3 sequence (DNA): TGTGCCAGCAGTGACTCTAGCGGCTCCTACAATGAGCAGTTCTTC.